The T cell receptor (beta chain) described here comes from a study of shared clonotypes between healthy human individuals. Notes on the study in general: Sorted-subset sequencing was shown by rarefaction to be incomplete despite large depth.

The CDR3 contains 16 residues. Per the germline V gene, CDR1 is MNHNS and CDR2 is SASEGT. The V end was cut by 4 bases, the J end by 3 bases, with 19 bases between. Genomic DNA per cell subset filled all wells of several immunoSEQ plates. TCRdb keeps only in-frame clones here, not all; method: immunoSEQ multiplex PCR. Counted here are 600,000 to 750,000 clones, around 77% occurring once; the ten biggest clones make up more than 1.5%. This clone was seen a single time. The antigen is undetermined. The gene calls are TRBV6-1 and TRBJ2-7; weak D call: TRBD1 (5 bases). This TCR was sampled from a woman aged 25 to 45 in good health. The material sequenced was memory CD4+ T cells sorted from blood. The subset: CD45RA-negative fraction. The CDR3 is CASSVQGGLRIYEQYF. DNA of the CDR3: TGTGCCAGCAGTGTGCAGGGTGGCTTACGGATCTACGAGCAGTACTTC.